Listed here are 18 T cell receptor beta chains from one sample, sequenced in a study of cytomegalovirus exposure and HLA in healthy donors. In the PCR, 60 Vbeta and 13 Jbeta primers were used. The table came from immunoSEQ multiplex PCR; TCRdb's copy has only in-frame clones and leaves some out. The data contain 200,000 to 250,000 clones, 70% to 85% of them singletons. Sequencing input: PBMCs. The receptor source for this set is a woman in her thirties or forties in good health and CMV-seronegative.

This chain uses TRBV7-9 with TRBJ1-4, with unresolved D. Trimming cost V 5 bases and J 5 bases, with 15 bases left between them. Germline V lookup: CDR1 SEHNR, CDR2 FQNEAQ (reference sequence). CDR3 length: 15 amino acids. CDR3: CASSVSGSGNEKLFF. The CDR3 DNA reads TGTGCCAGCAGCGTCTCCGGGAGCGGGAATGAAAAACTGTTTTTT.

CDR3 in DNA: TGTGCCAGCAGTTTAGGGCCGCGGGAGCTGTTTTTT. This sequence encodes CASSLGPRELFF. V is TRBV28 and J is TRBJ2-2; D call uncertain. CDR1 is MDHEN and CDR2 is SYDVKM in the germline V gene. There are 12 residues in the CDR3. V lost 2 bases and J lost 9, with 7 bases in between.

The V and J genes are TRBV30 and TRBJ1-1, with 9 bases identical to TRBD1. The CDR3 totals 13 residues. Germline trimming cut 8 bases from V and 4 bases from J; bases unmatched to any gene: 8. The germline gives CDR1 GTSNPN, CDR2 SVGIG (reference sequence). The CDR3 sequence: CAGIQGARTEAFF. The CDR3, as DNA: TGTGCCGGAATACAGGGGGCGCGCACTGAAGCTTTCTTT.

The chain employs TRBV27 and TRBJ1-5; D is unresolved. CDR1 and CDR2 (germline): MNHEY, SMNVEV (reference sequence). V was trimmed by 5 bases and J by 4 bases, leaving 12 bases between them. This CDR3 spans 14 amino acids. The CDR3 region has the DNA TGTGCCAGCAGTCCCCACGGTCCGAATCAGCCCCAGCATTTT. As protein: CASSPHGPNQPQHF.

The chain recombines TRBV7-8 with TRBJ2-3; D perhaps matches TRBD2 (7 bases). CDR1 and CDR2 (germline): SGHVS, FQNEAQ. V was clipped by 8 bases and J by 7 bases, with 16 bases between them. This CDR3 has 13 residues. The DNA of the CDR3 is TGTGCCAGCTTCGGCGGGGGCAAGAATACGCAGTATTTT. Its translation is CASFGGGKNTQYF.

This chain links TRBV10-3 with TRBJ1-1; a possible D gene is TRBD1 (5 bases). Looked up from germline, CDR1 is ENHRY and CDR2 is SYGVKD. V was shortened by 3 bases and J by 0 bases, with 8 bases between the two germline ends. The CDR3 length is 14 residues. The CDR3 here is CAISDQGMNTEAFF. DNA of the CDR3: TGTGCCATCAGTGATCAGGGAATGAACACTGAAGCTTTCTTT.

The gene calls are TRBV7-6 and TRBJ2-1, with 8 bases that match TRBD1. CDR1 SGHVS and CDR2 FNYEAQ come from the germline V gene. V lost 4 bases and J lost 4; bases outside the gene matches: 15. The CDR3 runs 18 residues. CDR3 residues: CASSSVGGITGGYNEQFF. The CDR3 DNA is TGTGCCAGCAGCTCCGTGGGGGGAATAACAGGGGGATACAATGAGCAGTTCTTC.

The chain joins TRBV29-1 to TRBJ2-2, with D possibly matching TRBD1 (6 bases). CDR3 length: 14 amino acids. Germline CDR1 is SQVTM and CDR2 is ANQGSEA. The V and J ends lost 4 bases and 7 bases respectively, with 16 bases between them. The CDR3 loop is CSVGVGAQVGELFF. The DNA of the CDR3 is TGCAGCGTTGGTGTGGGGGCTCAGGTCGGGGAGCTGTTTTTT.

This clone has just a few counts. The rearrangement links TRBV6-6 to TRBJ1-5; D gene ambiguous. CDR1 and CDR2 (germline): MNHNY, SVGAGI (reference sequence). There are 15 residues in the CDR3. V lost 2 bases and J lost 5, with 13 bases in between. In DNA, the CDR3 is TGTGCCAGCAGTTACCGCGGGGAGGGTTATCAGCCCCAGCATTTT. Amino acid sequence: CASSYRGEGYQPQHF.

This clone showed up just a few times. The chain couples TRBV2 to TRBJ2-7; D is possibly TRBD1 (7 bases). The ends were cut back, 4 bases at V and 5 bases at J, with 15 bases in the middle. This CDR3 contains 14 residues. CDR1 is SNHLY, CDR2 FYNNEI, per germline. The CDR3 is CASSVNRGLNEQYF. The CDR3 DNA reads TGTGCCAGCAGTGTCAACAGGGGACTCAACGAGCAGTACTTC.

On this clone: One junction end does not reproduce the germline sequence, and a read error may be involved. Additional DNA sequences in this sample encode the identical CDR3. The chain joins TRBV7-7 to TRBJ2-2; maybe TRBD1 (6 bases). The V gene's germline CDR1 is SSHAT and CDR2 FNYEAQ (reference sequence). This CDR3 is 15 amino acids long. For the CDR3, the DNA is TGTGCTAGCAGCCCGGGGACACTCAACACCGGGGAGCTGTTTTTT. This translates into CASSPGTLNTGELFF.

The chain uses TRBV9 and TRBJ2-3; maybe TRBD2 (7 bases). CDR3 length equals 13 residues. Germline V gene lookup returns CDR1 SGDLS and CDR2 YYNGEE. V was cut by 6 bases and J by 3 bases, with 11 bases left in between. The CDR3 DNA follows: TGTGCCAGCACTAGGGGGGGGACAGATACGCAGTATTTT. The encoded protein is CASTRGGTDTQYF.

The V call is TRBV7-2, the J call TRBJ1-2, with D maybe TRBD1 (5 bases). Germline CDR1 reads SGHTA; CDR2 reads FQGNSA. V lost 6 bases and J 0 bases, leaving 11 bases between the germline ends. The CDR3 extends over 14 amino acids. CDR3 sequence: CASSRDSANYGYTF. In DNA, the CDR3 is TGTGCCAGCAGTCGCGACAGCGCTAACTATGGCTACACCTTC.

With respect to this clone: Additional DNA sequences in this sample encode the identical CDR3. The V call is TRBV4-1, the J call TRBJ2-5, with 9 nucleotides matching TRBD1. Germline CDR1 is MGHRA and CDR2 is YSYEKL. This CDR3 has 14 amino acids. The V and J ends lost 4 bases and 3 bases, in that order; junction bases with no gene match: 3. The CDR3 loop is CASSPRTGEETQYF. The CDR3 DNA reads TGCGCCAGCAGCCCCCGGACAGGGGAAGAGACCCAGTACTTC.

CDR3 in amino acids: CASSQYWTGQETQYF. CDR3 DNA sequence: TGTGCCAGCAGCCAATACTGGACAGGGCAAGAGACCCAGTACTTC. J is TRBJ2-5 and V is TRBV11-3; 8 bases line up with TRBD1. V lost 5 bases, J lost 2 bases, and 7 bases stayed unmatched. Germline values: CDR1 SGHNT, CDR2 YENEEA. The CDR3 runs to 15 residues.

V usage is TRBV6-1 and J usage is TRBJ2-3, with 10 bases that match TRBD2. V shed 3 bases, J shed 6 bases, and the junction held 6 bases outside the gene matches. Germline assignment: CDR1 MNHNS and CDR2 SASEGT. The CDR3 is made up of 15 amino acids. The CDR3 bases are TGTGCCAGCAGTGATACTAGCGGGGCGGGGGATACGCAGTATTTT. Protein sequence: CASSDTSGAGDTQYF.

The chain employs TRBV27 and TRBJ2-1, with TRBD2 matching 12 bases. This CDR3 is built from 18 residues. J was trimmed by 3 bases and V by 5 bases; bases with no gene match: 11. Germline V gene sequence: CDR1 MNHEY, CDR2 SMNVEV (reference sequence). The CDR3 reads CASSLRLAGGEGYNEQFF. As DNA, the CDR3 is TGTGCCAGCAGTCTTCGTCTAGCGGGGGGGGAAGGCTACAATGAGCAGTTCTTC.

V and J are TRBV30 and TRBJ1-1; D gene uncertain. CDR3 size: 13 residues. The V and J ends lost 4 bases and 4 bases respectively, with 13 bases between them. Germline-derived CDR1 and CDR2 are GTSNPN and SVGIG (reference sequence). The CDR3 DNA reads TGTGCCTGGACCGTACATAGCGGCACTGAAGCTTTCTTT. The encoded protein is CAWTVHSGTEAFF.